A single sample is the source of the 27 T cell receptor beta chains below, sequenced in a study of blood T cell repertoires in COVID-19. Profiling relied on immunoSEQ multiplex PCR, and the TCRdb table lists in-frame clones only, not all of them. Among a few hundred thousand clones listed, 88% were seen once. The sample was peripheral blood. The receptor source for this set is a woman aged 50 to 65 with active or convalescent COVID-19.

The rearrangement uses TRBV11-2 and TRBJ1-1, with TRBD1 identical over 10 bases. The ends lost 1 base at V and 5 bases at J; junction bases unmatched: 7. CDR1 is SGHAT and CDR2 is FQNNGV in the germline V gene. CDR3 length equals 16 residues. The CDR3 sequence: CASSLASGQGRTEAFF. The CDR3 DNA is TGTGCCAGCAGCTTAGCCTCGGGACAGGGGAGGACTGAAGCTTTCTTT.

The gene calls are TRBV28 and TRBJ1-1; maybe TRBD1 (6 bases). Trimming cost V 6 bases and J 0 bases, with 20 bases left between them. Germline CDR1 reads MDHEN; CDR2 reads SYDVKM. The CDR3 covers 17 residues. The CDR3, as DNA: TGTGCCAGCAGGGCGATCGACAGGAGGTCTATGAACACTGAAGCTTTCTTT. Translating it yields CASRAIDRRSMNTEAFF.

For the CDR3, the DNA is TGTGCCACCAGCAGAACAAGCGGGAGGGCCATGAATGAGCAGTTCTTC. Residues: CATSRTSGRAMNEQFF. The rearrangement joins TRBV15 to TRBJ2-1, with 10 bases identical to TRBD2. The V segment lost 2 bases and the J segment 7 bases; nucleotides outside the gene matches: 8. The CDR3 has 16 residues. Per the germline V gene, CDR1 is LNHNV and CDR2 is YYDKDF (reference sequence).

V and J are TRBV7-9 and TRBJ2-3, with D perhaps matching TRBD1 (6 bases). V was shortened by 1 base and J by 4 bases, with 12 bases between the two germline ends. This CDR3 spans 15 amino acids. Per germline, CDR1 SEHNR and CDR2 FQNEAQ (reference sequence). CDR3 nucleotides: TGTGCCAGCAGCTTAGAGGGAACAGGGTCAGATACGCAGTATTTT. Residues: CASSLEGTGSDTQYF.

This clone was detected once. The chain recombines TRBV6-2 or TRBV6-3 with TRBJ2-1; D perhaps matches TRBD2 (6 bases). CDR3 length: 16 residues. V was shortened by 2 bases and J by 2 bases, with 13 bases between the two germline ends. Germline values: CDR1 MNHEY, CDR2 SVGEGT. CDR3 protein: CASSYVGLPPYNEQFF. As DNA, the CDR3 is TGTGCCAGCAGTTACGTGGGACTGCCACCCTACAATGAGCAGTTCTTC.

The chain has TRBV19 and TRBJ1-2, with a tentative D call TRBD1 (6 bases). Trimming left V 1 base short and J 7 bases short, with 13 bases between. There are 14 residues in the CDR3. CDR1 is LNHDA, CDR2 SQIVND, per germline (reference sequence). The CDR3 loop reads CASSIGAGVGGYTF. As DNA, the CDR3 is TGTGCCAGTAGTATAGGCGCAGGGGTGGGTGGCTACACCTTC.

The chain uses TRBV11-2 and TRBJ1-3; 7 bases align to TRBD1. Germline trimming cut 5 bases from V and 8 bases from J; bases unmatched to any gene: 3. This CDR3 has 12 residues. CDR1 and CDR2 (germline): SGHAT, FQNNGV. The CDR3 DNA is TGTGCCAGCAGCAGACAGGGTGACACCATATATTTT. This sequence encodes CASSRQGDTIYF.

The rearrangement joins TRBV28 to TRBJ2-7; 8 bases map to TRBD1. With V trimmed by 8 bases and J by 10 bases, 13 bases remained unmatched. This CDR3 is 13 amino acids long. Looked up from germline, CDR1 is MDHEN and CDR2 is SYDVKM. CDR3 sequence (DNA): TGTGCCAGCGATACAGGGGGGTCCCGTTCCCAGTACTTC. Residues: CASDTGGSRSQYF. The full variable domain, in which reference TRBV28 and TRBJ2-7 provide the parts outside the CDR3, is DVKVTQSSRYLVKRTGEKVFLECVQDMDHENMFWYRQDPGLGLRLIYFSYDVKMKEKGDIPEGYSVSREKKERFSLILESASTNQTSMYLCASDTGGSRSQYFGPGTRLTVT.

The chain employs TRBV30 and TRBJ2-7; the D is unclear. Trimming took 3 bases from V and 6 from J, leaving 18 bases between them. CDR3 size: 14 residues. In germline, CDR1 is GTSNPN, CDR2 SVGIG (reference sequence). The CDR3 loop reads CAWSLQNSLIEQYF. Here the CDR3 DNA reads TGTGCCTGGAGCTTACAGAACTCTCTTATCGAGCAGTACTTC. Together with reference TRBV30 and TRBJ2-7, the CDR3 gives the full variable domain: SQTIHQWPATLVQPVGSPLSLECTVEGTSNPNLYWYRQAAGRGLQLLFYSVGIGQISSEVPQNLSASRPQDRQFILSSKKLLLSDSGFYLCAWSLQNSLIEQYFGPGTRLTVT.

CDR3 sequence: CASSSMDQPQHF. CDR3 in DNA: TGTGCCAGCAGCTCTATGGATCAGCCCCAGCATTTT. V and J are TRBV7-8 and TRBJ1-5; no definite D call. The CDR3 is made up of 12 amino acids. Trimming pared 4 bases from V and 5 bases from J, leaving 6 bases between. The germline CDR1 and CDR2 sequences are SGHVS and FQNEAQ.

The J gene is TRBJ1-1, the V gene TRBV2; 12 positions match TRBD1. J gave up 3 bases and V 4 bases, and 9 bases lay outside the gene matches. This CDR3 comprises 17 residues. Germline V gene lookup returns CDR1 SNHLY and CDR2 FYNNEI. The CDR3 DNA sequence: TGTGCCAGCAGTGCCGGGACAGGGGGCTTACGGGACACTGAAGCTTTCTTT. Translating it yields CASSAGTGGLRDTEAFF.

Here the CDR3 reads CSASRGFSYEQYF. The CDR3, as DNA: TGCAGTGCTAGTAGGGGGTTTTCCTACGAGCAGTACTTC. The gene calls are TRBV20-1 and TRBJ2-7; tentatively, D is TRBD1 (6 bases). Germline CDR1 DFQATT, CDR2 SNEGSKA (reference sequence). V lost 3 bases and J 1 base, leaving 10 bases between the germline ends. The CDR3 is 13 amino acids.

In DNA, the CDR3 is TGTGCCAGCAGGTGGACTAGCATAAGGGTAGATACGCAGTATTTT. Protein product: CASRWTSIRVDTQYF. V is TRBV2 and J is TRBJ2-3; 8 positions agree with TRBD2. Trimming removed 6 bases from V and 5 bases from J; junction bases left unmatched: 10. CDR1 is SNHLY and CDR2 is FYNNEI in the germline V gene. This CDR3 spans 15 amino acids.

This chain joins TRBV7-9 and TRBJ1-1; 9 bases are a match to TRBD1. The length of the CDR3 is 15 residues. CDR1 and CDR2 from the germline V gene are SEHNR and FQNEAQ (reference sequence). The V gene end was trimmed by 5 bases and the J gene end by 1 base; junction bases not matched to a gene: 5. The CDR3 here is CASSMRDRANTEAFF. The CDR3 DNA reads TGTGCCAGCAGCATGAGGGACAGGGCGAACACTGAAGCTTTCTTT.

The chain carries TRBV7-9 and TRBJ2-6; D possibly corresponds to TRBD1 (6 bases). The CDR3 has 15 residues. Germline V gene lookup returns CDR1 SEHNR and CDR2 FQNEAQ (reference sequence). V was cut by 4 bases and J by 2 bases, with 9 bases left in between. The CDR3 spells CASSSTGTGANVLTF. The CDR3 nucleotides read TGTGCCAGCAGCTCCACAGGGACTGGGGCCAACGTCCTGACTTTC.

The chain links TRBV28 to TRBJ2-1, with 9 positions matching TRBD1. The CDR3 has 15 residues. Trimming cost V 2 bases and J 8 bases; bases outside gene matches: 7. Looked up from germline, CDR1 is MDHEN and CDR2 is SYDVKM. This CDR3 reads CASSLMRQGVDEQFF. The CDR3 coding sequence is TGTGCCAGCAGTTTAATGAGACAGGGGGTTGATGAGCAGTTCTTC.

This clone turned up a few times. This chain joins TRBV9 and TRBJ1-2, with 8 bases aligning to TRBD1. The junction had 1 base not matched to a gene; V was cut back by 3 bases and J by 6 bases. CDR3 size: 12 residues. The germline V gene has CDR1 SGDLS and CDR2 YYNGEE. This chain's CDR3 is CASSGTGNGYTF. As DNA, the CDR3 is TGTGCCAGCAGCGGGACAGGGAATGGCTACACCTTC.

The V gene is TRBV2, the J gene TRBJ1-3; D may be TRBD1 (5 bases). V lost 4 bases and J lost 4, with 17 bases in between. The length of the CDR3 is 16 residues. Germline V gene data show CDR1 as SNHLY and CDR2 as FYNNEI. CDR3: CASSALTARSGNTIYF. The CDR3 bases are TGTGCCAGCAGTGCATTGACAGCGAGGTCGGGAAACACCATATATTTT.

This rearrangement joins TRBV30 to TRBJ1-2, with 8 bases aligning to TRBD1. This CDR3 is 14 amino acids long. Germline V gives CDR1 GTSNPN, CDR2 SVGIG (reference sequence). CDR3 region: CAVWTGIPYYGYTF. The CDR3 bases are TGTGCTGTATGGACAGGGATTCCCTACTATGGCTACACCTTC. The full variable domain, rest sourced from reference TRBV30 and TRBJ1-2, is SQTIHQWPATLVQPVGSPLSLECTVEGTSNPNLYWYRQAAGRGLQLLFYSVGIGQISSEVPQNLSASRPQDRQFILSSKKLLLSDSGFYLCAVWTGIPYYGYTFGSGTRLTVV.

This chain joins TRBV12-5 and TRBJ1-2; the D gene is possibly TRBD1 (6 bases). CDR3 size: 13 residues. V was trimmed by 7 bases and J by 2 bases, leaving 11 bases between them. Germline V lookup: CDR1 LGHNT, CDR2 FRNRAP. The CDR3 protein is CASAIRGNYGYTF. CDR3 nucleotide sequence: TGTGCTAGTGCTATAAGGGGGAACTATGGCTACACCTTC.

This clone occurred once. The J gene is TRBJ1-6, the V gene TRBV12-5; 10 bases align to TRBD1. The CDR3 runs to 15 residues. Germline V gene sequence: CDR1 LGHNT, CDR2 FRNRAP. After removal of 3 bases from V and 8 bases from J, the junction contained 4 bases not matched to a gene. CDR3 sequence: CASGLETGGYSPLHF. The DNA of the CDR3 is TGTGCTAGTGGTTTAGAGACAGGGGGCTATTCACCCCTCCACTTT.

The chain links TRBV4-1 to TRBJ2-1; D is possibly TRBD2 (5 bases). The CDR3 runs to 16 residues. Trimming took 1 base from V and 0 from J, leaving 10 bases between them. CDR1 and CDR2 (germline): MGHRA, YSYEKL. For the CDR3, the DNA is TGCGCCAGCAGCCAAGGTGCGGGTCCCTCCTACAATGAGCAGTTCTTC. Residues: CASSQGAGPSYNEQFF.

The gene calls are TRBV6-4 and TRBJ2-3; a weak D match, TRBD1 (6 bases). CDR1 is MRHNA, CDR2 SNTAGT, per germline. The germline V and J ends were trimmed by 4 bases and 4 bases, with 12 bases remaining between them. The CDR3 extends over 14 amino acids. The chain's CDR3 is CASSAQGLADTQYF. CDR3 bases: TGTGCCAGCAGTGCACAGGGATTAGCAGATACGCAGTATTTT.

V and J are TRBV2 and TRBJ1-2; D not resolved. CDR1 is SNHLY and CDR2 is FYNNEI in the germline V gene. This CDR3 has 13 amino acids. The V end lost 6 bases, the J end lost 4 bases, and 12 bases lay between the germline ends. In nucleotides, the CDR3 is TGTGCCAGCAGGGGAGGACCGATCTATGGCTACACCTTC. Translating it yields CASRGGPIYGYTF.

This clone was seen only once. The rearrangement joins TRBV5-1 to TRBJ2-3, with D perhaps matching TRBD1 (6 bases). Per the germline V gene, CDR1 is SGHRS and CDR2 is YFSETQ. The CDR3 runs to 16 residues. V gave up 4 bases and J gave up 2 bases, with 17 bases separating them. The CDR3 DNA follows: TGCGCCAGCAGCACTGGACAGTTCTCCACCACAGATACGCAGTATTTT. Its translation: CASSTGQFSTTDTQYF.

The gene calls are TRBV18 and TRBJ1-2, with TRBD1 identical over 10 bases. CDR1 KGHSH and CDR2 LQKENI come from the germline V gene. The ends lost 4 bases at V and 5 bases at J; junction bases unmatched: 7. CDR3 length: 15 amino acids. The chain's CDR3 is CASSLSGTGEYGYTF. In DNA form, the CDR3 reads TGTGCCAGCTCACTTTCCGGGACAGGGGAATATGGCTACACCTTC.

The J gene is TRBJ1-1, the V gene TRBV6-5, with D unresolved. Germline V gives CDR1 MNHEY, CDR2 SVGAGI. The CDR3 is 15 residues long. The ends were cut back, 7 bases at V and 1 base at J, with 16 bases in the middle. CDR3 nucleotides: TGTGCCAGCACCCCACGGGAGGATTGGAACACTGAAGCTTTCTTT. This gives the protein CASTPREDWNTEAFF.